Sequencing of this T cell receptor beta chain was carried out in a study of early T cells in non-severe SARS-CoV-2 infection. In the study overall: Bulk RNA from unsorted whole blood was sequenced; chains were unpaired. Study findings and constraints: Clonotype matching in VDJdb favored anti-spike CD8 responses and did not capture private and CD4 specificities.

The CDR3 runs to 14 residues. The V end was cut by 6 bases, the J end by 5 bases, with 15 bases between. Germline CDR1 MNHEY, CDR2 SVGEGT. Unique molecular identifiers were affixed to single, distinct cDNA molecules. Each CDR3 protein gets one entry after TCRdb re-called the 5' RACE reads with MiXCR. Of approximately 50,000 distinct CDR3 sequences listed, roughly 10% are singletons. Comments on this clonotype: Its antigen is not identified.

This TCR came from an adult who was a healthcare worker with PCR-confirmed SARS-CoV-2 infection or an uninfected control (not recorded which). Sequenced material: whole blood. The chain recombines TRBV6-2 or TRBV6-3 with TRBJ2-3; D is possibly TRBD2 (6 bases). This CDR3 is CASRNGGERDTQYF. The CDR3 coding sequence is TGTGCCAGCAGAAACGGGGGTGAGCGAGATACGCAGTATTTT.